This record looks at one TCR beta chain sequence and its context. Germline V gene data show CDR1 as MNHEY and CDR2 as SVGAGI. Unmatched junction bases numbered 8, after V lost 0 bases and J lost 6 bases. This CDR3 comprises 16 residues. These data come from a study of blood T cell repertoires in COVID-19. Looking at the study overall: The cDNA or gDNA used as material had been derived from T cells, B-cell-depleted T cells, or PBMCs.

In the original analysis: Estimated nucleated cell counts came from reference gene primer amplification. TCRdb's copy holds only in-frame clones and misses some; the assay was immunoSEQ multiplex PCR. The V and J calls and the clone size are those of that table, but D and trimming were determined from the DNA. The table records 150,000 to 200,000 clones, around 84% of them present only once. Participants' reported clinical history set cohort assignment. What the recovered Cohort 3 donors had was two negative PCRs, clearance, or symptom resolution. Sequenced: PBMCs or T cells enriched from blood (not recorded which). The gene calls are TRBV6-5 and TRBJ2-1; TRBD1 matches 7 bases. The clonotype was recovered from a man in his forties or fifties who had recovered from COVID-19. CDR3 amino acids: CASSYSVTDRINEQFF. CDR3 nucleotide sequence: TGTGCCAGCAGTTACTCGGTCACGGACAGGATCAATGAGCAGTTCTTC.